This entry describes one T cell receptor (beta chain). The length of the CDR3 is 13 residues. The ends lost 2 bases at V and 6 bases at J; junction bases unmatched: 0. Per the germline V gene, CDR1 is MNHEY and CDR2 is SMNVEV (reference sequence). Measured with immunoSEQ multiplex PCR; TCRdb has only the in-frame clones, and not every one. There are roughly 95,000 clones in the sample; less than 85% occur only once, and 20% to 25% lies in the top ten. The data stem from a study of cytomegalovirus exposure and HLA in healthy donors. The chain couples TRBV27 to TRBJ2-2; 7 positions match TRBD1. The origin of this receptor is a man younger than 35 in good health and CMV-seropositive. Sequencing was done on a sample of PBMCs. The CDR3 sequence is CASSLQGAGELFF. The CDR3 coding sequence is TGTGCCAGCAGTTTACAGGGGGCCGGGGAGCTGTTTTTT.